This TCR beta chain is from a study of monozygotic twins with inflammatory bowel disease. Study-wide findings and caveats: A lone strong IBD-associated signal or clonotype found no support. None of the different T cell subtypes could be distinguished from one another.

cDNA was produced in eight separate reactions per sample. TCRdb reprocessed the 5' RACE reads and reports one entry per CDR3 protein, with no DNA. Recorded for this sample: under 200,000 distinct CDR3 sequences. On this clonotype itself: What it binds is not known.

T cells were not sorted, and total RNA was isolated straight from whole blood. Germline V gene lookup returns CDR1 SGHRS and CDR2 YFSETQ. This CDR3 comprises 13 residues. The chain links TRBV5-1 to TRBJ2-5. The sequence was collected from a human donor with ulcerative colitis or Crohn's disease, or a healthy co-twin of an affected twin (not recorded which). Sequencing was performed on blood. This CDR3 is CASSLAYQETQYF.